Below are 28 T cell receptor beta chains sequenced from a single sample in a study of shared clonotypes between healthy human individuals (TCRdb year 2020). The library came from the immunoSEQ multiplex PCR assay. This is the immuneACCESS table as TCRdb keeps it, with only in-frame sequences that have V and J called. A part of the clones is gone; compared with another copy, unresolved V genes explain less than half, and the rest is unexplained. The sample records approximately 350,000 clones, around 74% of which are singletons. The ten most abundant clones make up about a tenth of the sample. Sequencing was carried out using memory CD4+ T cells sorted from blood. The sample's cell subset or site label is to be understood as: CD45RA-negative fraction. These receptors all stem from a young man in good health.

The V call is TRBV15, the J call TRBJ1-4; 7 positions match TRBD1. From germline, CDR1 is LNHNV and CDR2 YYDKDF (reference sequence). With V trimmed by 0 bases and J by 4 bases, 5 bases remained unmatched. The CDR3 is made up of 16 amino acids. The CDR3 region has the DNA TGTGCCACCAGCAGAGAAAAGGGGACAGTTAATGAAAAACTGTTTTTT. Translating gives CATSREKGTVNEKLFF.

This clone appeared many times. The CDR3 sequence: CASRTNGRRTGELFF. CDR3 DNA: TGTGCCAGCAGGACGAACGGCCGTCGGACCGGGGAGCTGTTTTTT. The genes are TRBV7-3 and TRBJ2-2; D ambiguous. Germline CDR1 is SGHTA and CDR2 is FQGTGA. CDR3 length: 15 residues. Trimming stripped 6 bases from V and 5 bases from J, with 16 bases between.

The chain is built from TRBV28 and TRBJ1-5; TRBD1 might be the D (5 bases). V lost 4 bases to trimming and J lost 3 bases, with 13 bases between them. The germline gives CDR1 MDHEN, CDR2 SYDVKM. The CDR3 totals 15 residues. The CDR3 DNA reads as TGTGCCAGCAGTTCCGAGGGCAGGGACAATCAGCCCCAGCATTTT. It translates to CASSSEGRDNQPQHF.

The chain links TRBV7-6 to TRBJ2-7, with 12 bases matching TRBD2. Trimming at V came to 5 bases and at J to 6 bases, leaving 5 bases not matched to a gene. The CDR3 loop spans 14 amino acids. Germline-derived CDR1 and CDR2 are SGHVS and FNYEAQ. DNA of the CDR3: TGTGCCAGCAGCCGACTAGCGGGAGCCCCCGAGCAGTACTTC. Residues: CASSRLAGAPEQYF.

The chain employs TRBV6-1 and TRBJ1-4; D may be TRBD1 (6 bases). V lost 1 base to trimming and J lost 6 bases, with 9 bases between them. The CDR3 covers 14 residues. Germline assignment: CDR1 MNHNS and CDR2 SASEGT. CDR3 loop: CASSEGGQDEKLFF. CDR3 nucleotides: TGTGCCAGCAGTGAAGGGGGGCAGGATGAAAAACTGTTTTTT.

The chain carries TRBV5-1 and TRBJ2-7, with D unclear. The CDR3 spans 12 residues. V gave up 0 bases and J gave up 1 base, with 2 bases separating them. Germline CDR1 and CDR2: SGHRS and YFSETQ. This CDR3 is CASSLVSYEQYF. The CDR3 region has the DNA TGCGCCAGCAGCTTGGTATCCTACGAGCAGTACTTC.

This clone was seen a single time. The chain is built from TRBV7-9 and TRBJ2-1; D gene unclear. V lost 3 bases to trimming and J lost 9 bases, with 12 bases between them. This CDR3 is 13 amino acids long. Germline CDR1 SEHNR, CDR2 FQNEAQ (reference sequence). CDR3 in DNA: TGTGCCAGCAGCTTGGATCAGGACGGTGAGCAGTTCTTC. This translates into CASSLDQDGEQFF. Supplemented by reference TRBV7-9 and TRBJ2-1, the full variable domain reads DTGVSQNPRHKITKRGQNVTFRCDPISEHNRLYWYRQTLGQGPEFLTYFQNEAQLEKSRLLSDRFSAERPKGSFSTLEIQRTEQGDSAMYLCASSLDQDGEQFFGPGTRLTVL.

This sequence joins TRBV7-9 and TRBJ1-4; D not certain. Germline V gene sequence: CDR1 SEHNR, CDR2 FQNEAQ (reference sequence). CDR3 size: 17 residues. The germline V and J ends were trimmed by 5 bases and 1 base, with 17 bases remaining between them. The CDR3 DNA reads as TGTGCCAGCAGCGGGATCTTGGGGAAAGAAACTAATGAAAAACTGTTTTTT. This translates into CASSGILGKETNEKLFF. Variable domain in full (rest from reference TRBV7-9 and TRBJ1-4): DTGVSQNPRHKITKRGQNVTFRCDPISEHNRLYWYRQTLGQGPEFLTYFQNEAQLEKSRLLSDRFSAERPKGSFSTLEIQRTEQGDSAMYLCASSGILGKETNEKLFFGSGTQLSVL.

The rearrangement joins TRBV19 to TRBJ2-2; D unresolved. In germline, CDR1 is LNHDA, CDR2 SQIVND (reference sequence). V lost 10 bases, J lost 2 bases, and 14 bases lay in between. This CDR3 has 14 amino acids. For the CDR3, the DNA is TGTGCCACCCCTCTCCCTACTAACACCGGGGAGCTGTTTTTT. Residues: CATPLPTNTGELFF.

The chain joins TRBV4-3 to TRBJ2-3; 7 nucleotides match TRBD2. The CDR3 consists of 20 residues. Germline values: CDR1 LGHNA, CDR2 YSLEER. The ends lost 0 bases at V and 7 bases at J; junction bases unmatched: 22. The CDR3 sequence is CASSQEIRRSGEGAGNTQYF. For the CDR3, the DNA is TGCGCCAGCAGCCAAGAAATAAGGAGGAGCGGGGAAGGGGCGGGAAATACGCAGTATTTT.

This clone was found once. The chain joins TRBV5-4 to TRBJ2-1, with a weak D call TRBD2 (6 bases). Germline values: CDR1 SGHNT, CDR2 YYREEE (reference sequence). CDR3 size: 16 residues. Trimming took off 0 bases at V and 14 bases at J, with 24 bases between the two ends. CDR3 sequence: CASSLGGLRLGGWEFF. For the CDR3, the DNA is TGTGCCAGCAGCTTGGGTGGTCTCCGCCTGGGGGGTTGGGAGTTCTTC.

This chain's CDR3 is CAARGLAGGPYNEQFF. In DNA form, the CDR3 reads TGTGCCGCTCGGGGACTAGCGGGAGGGCCCTACAATGAGCAGTTCTTC. The chain carries TRBV10-3 and TRBJ2-1, with 16 positions matching TRBD2. The CDR3 contains 16 residues. In germline, CDR1 is ENHRY, CDR2 SYGVKD. V dropped 11 bases and J dropped 2; count of bases not matched to a gene: 6.

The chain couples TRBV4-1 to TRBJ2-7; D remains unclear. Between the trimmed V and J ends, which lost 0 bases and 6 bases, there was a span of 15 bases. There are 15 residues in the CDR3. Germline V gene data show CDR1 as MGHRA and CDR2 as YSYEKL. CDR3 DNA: TGCGCCAGCAGCCAAGATTTGGCTAGACTTGGCGAGCAGTACTTC. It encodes CASSQDLARLGEQYF.

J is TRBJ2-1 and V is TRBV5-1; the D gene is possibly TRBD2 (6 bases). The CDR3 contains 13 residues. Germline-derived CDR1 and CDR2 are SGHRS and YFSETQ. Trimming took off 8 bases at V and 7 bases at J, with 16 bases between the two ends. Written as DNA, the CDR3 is TGCGCCAGTGGCCGCGGGGACGGGAATGAGCAGTTCTTC. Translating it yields CASGRGDGNEQFF.

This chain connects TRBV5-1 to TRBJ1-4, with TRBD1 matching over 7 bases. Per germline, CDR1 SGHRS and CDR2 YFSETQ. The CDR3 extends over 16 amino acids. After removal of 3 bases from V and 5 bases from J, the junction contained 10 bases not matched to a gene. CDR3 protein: CASSSGQPEENEKLFF. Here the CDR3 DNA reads TGCGCCAGCAGCTCGGGACAGCCAGAAGAAAATGAAAAACTGTTTTTT.

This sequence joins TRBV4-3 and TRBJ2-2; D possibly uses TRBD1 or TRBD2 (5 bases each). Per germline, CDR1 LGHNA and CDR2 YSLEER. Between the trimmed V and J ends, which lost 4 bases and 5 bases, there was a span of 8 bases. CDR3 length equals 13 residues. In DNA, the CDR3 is TGCGCCAGCAGCCTATGGGGGACCGGGGAGCTGTTTTTT. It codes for CASSLWGTGELFF.

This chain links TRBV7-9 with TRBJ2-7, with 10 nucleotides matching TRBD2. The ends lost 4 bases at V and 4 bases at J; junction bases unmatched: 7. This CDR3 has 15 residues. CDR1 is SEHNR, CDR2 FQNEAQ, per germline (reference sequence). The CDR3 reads CASSYLAGGLYEQYF. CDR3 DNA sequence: TGTGCCAGCAGCTACTTAGCGGGGGGACTTTACGAGCAGTACTTC.

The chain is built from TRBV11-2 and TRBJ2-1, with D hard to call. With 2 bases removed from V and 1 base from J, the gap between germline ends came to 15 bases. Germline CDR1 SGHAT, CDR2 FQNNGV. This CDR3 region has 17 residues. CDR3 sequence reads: CASSLLPEVWSYNEQFF. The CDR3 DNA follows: TGTGCCAGCAGCTTACTCCCCGAGGTTTGGTCCTACAATGAGCAGTTCTTC. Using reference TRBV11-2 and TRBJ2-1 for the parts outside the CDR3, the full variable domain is EAGVAQSPRYKIIEKRQSVAFWCNPISGHATLYWYQQILGQGPKLLIQFQNNGVVDDSQLPKDRFSAERLKGVDSTLKIQPAKLEDSAVYLCASSLLPEVWSYNEQFFGPGTRLTVL.

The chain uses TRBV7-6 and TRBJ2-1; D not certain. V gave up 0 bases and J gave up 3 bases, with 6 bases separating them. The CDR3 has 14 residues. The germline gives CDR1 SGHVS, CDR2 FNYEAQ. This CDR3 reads CASSLAGNYNEQFF. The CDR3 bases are TGTGCCAGCAGCTTAGCGGGAAACTACAATGAGCAGTTCTTC.

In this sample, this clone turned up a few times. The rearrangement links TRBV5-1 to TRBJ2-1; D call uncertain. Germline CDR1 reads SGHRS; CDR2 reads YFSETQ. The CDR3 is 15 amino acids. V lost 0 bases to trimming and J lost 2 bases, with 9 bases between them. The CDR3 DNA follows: TGCGCCAGCAGCTTGGCGTCTCCCGCCTACAATGAGCAGTTCTTC. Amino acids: CASSLASPAYNEQFF.

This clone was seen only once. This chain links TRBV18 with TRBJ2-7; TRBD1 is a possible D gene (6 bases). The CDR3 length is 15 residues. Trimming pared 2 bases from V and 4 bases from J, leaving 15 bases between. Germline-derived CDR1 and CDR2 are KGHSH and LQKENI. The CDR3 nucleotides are TGTGCCAGCTCACCAACAGGGTGGGAAAGTTACGAGCAGTACTTC. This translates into CASSPTGWESYEQYF.

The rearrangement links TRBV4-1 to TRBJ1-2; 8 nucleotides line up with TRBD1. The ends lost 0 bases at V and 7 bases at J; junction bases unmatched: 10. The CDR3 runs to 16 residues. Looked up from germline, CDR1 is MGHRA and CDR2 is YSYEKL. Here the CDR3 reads CASSQERAGQGGGYTF. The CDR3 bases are TGCGCCAGCAGCCAAGAAAGGGCCGGACAGGGTGGTGGCTACACCTTC.

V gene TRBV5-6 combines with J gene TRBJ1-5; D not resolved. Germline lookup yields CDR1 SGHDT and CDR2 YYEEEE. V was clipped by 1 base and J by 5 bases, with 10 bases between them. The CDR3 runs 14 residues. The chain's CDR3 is CASSLKAGHQPQHF. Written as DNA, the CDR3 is TGTGCCAGCAGCTTGAAGGCAGGCCATCAGCCCCAGCATTTT. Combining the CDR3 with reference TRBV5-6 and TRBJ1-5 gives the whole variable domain DAGVTQSPTHLIKTRGQQVTLRCSPKSGHDTVSWYQQALGQGPQFIFQYYEEEERQRGNFPDRFSGHQFPNYSSELNVNALLLGDSALYLCASSLKAGHQPQHFGDGTRLSIL.

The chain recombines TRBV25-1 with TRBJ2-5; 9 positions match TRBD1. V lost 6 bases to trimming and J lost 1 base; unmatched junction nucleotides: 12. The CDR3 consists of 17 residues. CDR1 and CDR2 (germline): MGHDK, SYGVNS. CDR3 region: CASSAKGQGGSQETQYF. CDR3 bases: TGTGCCAGCAGCGCCAAGGGACAGGGAGGGAGCCAAGAGACCCAGTACTTC.

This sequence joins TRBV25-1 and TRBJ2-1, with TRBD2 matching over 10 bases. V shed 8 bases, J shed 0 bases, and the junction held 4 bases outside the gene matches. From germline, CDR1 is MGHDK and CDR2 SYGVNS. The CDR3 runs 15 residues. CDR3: CASAAGGFSYNEQFF. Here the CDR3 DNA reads TGTGCCAGCGCAGCGGGAGGGTTCTCCTACAATGAGCAGTTCTTC.

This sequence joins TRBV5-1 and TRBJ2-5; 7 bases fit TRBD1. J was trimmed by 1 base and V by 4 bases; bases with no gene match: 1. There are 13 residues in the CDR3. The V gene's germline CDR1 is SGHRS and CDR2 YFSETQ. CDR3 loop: CASSRQGQETQYF. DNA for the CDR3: TGCGCCAGCAGCCGACAGGGCCAAGAGACCCAGTACTTC.

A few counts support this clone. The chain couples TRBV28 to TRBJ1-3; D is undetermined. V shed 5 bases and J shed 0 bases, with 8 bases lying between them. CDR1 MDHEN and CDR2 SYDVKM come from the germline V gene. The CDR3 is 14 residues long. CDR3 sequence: CASSTRNSGNTIYF. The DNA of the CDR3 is TGTGCCAGCAGTACCCGAAACTCTGGAAACACCATATATTTT.

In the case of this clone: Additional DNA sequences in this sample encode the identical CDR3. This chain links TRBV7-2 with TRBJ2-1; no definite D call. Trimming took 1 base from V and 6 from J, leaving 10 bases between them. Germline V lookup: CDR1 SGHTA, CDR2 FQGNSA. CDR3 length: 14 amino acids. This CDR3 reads CASSLGPLLNEQFF. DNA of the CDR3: TGTGCCAGCAGCTTAGGTCCCCTACTCAATGAGCAGTTCTTC.